The clone carrying this T cell receptor (beta chain) has more than one count but fewer than ten. As yet, its antigen is unknown. Treg sorting used a CD4+CD25+CD127-/low gate. Constant-region reverse primers amplified full-length variable regions, followed by semi-nested Nested Universal Primer A PCR. TCRdb re-called the 5' RACE reads through MiXCR, storing one row per CDR3 protein. The data contain several thousand distinct CDR3 sequences, around 34% of them singletons. General study results and limits: The larger-cohort validation was restricted to a single TCR beta V-J rearrangement rather than whole repertoires. Tumor memory CD4+ T cell TCR gene usage clustered with blood and lymph node memory CD4+ cells and lymph node naive CD4+ cells.

This TCR was recovered from a female donor with breast cancer. Source material: Tregs sorted from blood.

This chain's CDR3 is CASSPLGQGSRNEQFF. CDR3 bases: TGTGCCAGCAGCCCCCTGGGACAGGGCTCCAGAAATGAGCAGTTCTTC. V gene TRBV7-2 combines with J gene TRBJ2-1; 9 bases align to TRBD1. The CDR3 is 16 residues long. With 5 bases clipped from V and 7 bases from J, the junction kept 12 bases outside the gene matches. Per germline, CDR1 SGHTA and CDR2 FQGNSA.